Here is one T cell receptor beta chain with its context. TCRdb reanalysed the RT-PCR reads using MiXCR and keeps one entry per CDR3 protein. The sample lists some 200,000 distinct CDR3 sequences, 35% to 50% occurring once. This sample stems from a study of patients and donors after allogeneic stem cell transplantation. The CDR3 sequence is 16 residues long. V shed 5 bases and J 0 bases; nucleotides not matched to a gene: 9. The chain couples TRBV12-3 or TRBV12-4 to TRBJ2-7; 8 bases agree with TRBD2. The sample comprised blood, either unsorted or a sorted T cell fraction (not recorded which). This sequence was found in a human donor who was either an allogeneic HSCT recipient or a stem cell or donor lymphocyte infusion donor (not recorded which). It is not recorded whose cells these are; they may come from a transplant donor. The DNA of the CDR3 is TGTGCCAGCAGTGAACCTAGCGGGCCAGGCTCCTACGAGCAGTACTTC. Amino acid sequence: CASSEPSGPGSYEQYF.